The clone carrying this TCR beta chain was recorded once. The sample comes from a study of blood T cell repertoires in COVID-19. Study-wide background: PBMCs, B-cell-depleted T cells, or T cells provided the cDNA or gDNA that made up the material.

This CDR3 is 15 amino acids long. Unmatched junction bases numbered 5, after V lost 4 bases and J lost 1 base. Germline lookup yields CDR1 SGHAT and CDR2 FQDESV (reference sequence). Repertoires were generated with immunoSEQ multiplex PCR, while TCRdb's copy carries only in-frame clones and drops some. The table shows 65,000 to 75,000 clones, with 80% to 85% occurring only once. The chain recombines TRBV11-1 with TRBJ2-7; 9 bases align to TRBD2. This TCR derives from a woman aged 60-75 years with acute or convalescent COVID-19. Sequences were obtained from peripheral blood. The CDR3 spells CASSSRTSVSYEQYF. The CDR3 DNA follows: TGTGCCAGCAGCTCTCGGACTAGCGTATCCTACGAGCAGTACTTC. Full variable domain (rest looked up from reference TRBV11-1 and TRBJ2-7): EAEVAQSPRYKITEKSQAVAFWCDPISGHATLYWYRQILGQGPELLVQFQDESVVDDSQLPKDRFSAERLKGVDSTLKIQPAELGDSAMYLCASSSRTSVSYEQYFGPGTRLTVT.